This T cell receptor (beta chain) appears in the sequencing data of a study of cytomegalovirus exposure and HLA in healthy donors. Study-wide context: Drawn from HLA-typed donors, 80 million to 95 million unique TCRs were held in an early data release.

PCR employed 60 Vbeta and 13 Jbeta primers. TCRdb's table, derived via immunoSEQ multiplex PCR, lists solely in-frame clones and lacks some. The data show approximately 110,000 clones, more than 60% seen once. The CDR3 length is 16 residues. Germline V gene sequence: CDR1 MNHEY, CDR2 SMNVEV (reference sequence). V lost 6 bases and J lost 8; bases outside the gene matches: 10. Comment on this clone: The antigen remains unidentified.

Broader study findings: Rare TCR sequences predominated, though certain public TCRs were found in many donors.

Each donor was nominally healthy when sampled (though unrecorded immune exposures were likely). The V call is TRBV27, the J call TRBJ2-1; 13 nucleotides align to TRBD2. The clonotype originates from a woman in her thirties or forties in good health and CMV-seronegative. The sample consisted of PBMCs. This chain's CDR3 is CASSYITSGGADEQFF. DNA of the CDR3: TGTGCCAGCAGCTACATTACTAGCGGGGGGGCGGATGAGCAGTTCTTC.